A selection of T cell receptor beta chains follows, all from one sample in a study of tumor-infiltrating lymphocytes in primary liver carcinoma. TCRdb re-called the multiplex PCR reads with MiXCR, one entry per CDR3 protein. The data contain 310,000 or so distinct CDR3 sequences, almost 60% of them seen just once; the ten biggest clones take up 17%. Sequenced material: peripheral blood. The receptor source for this set is a woman in her twenties or thirties with primary liver carcinoma and hepatitis B virus infection. Both conserved end residues are part of each CDR3. The D gene is left open where the match is weak. Clone size, where shown, is once, few, many, or a class for clones that have expanded.

V gene	J gene	clone size	D gene	CDR3 DNA	CDR3 protein
TRBV5-1	TRBJ2-2	few	TRBD2	TGCGCCAGCCATGGACTAGCGGGAGTGGGCACCGGGGAGCTGTTTTTT	CASHGLAGVGTGELFF
TRBV5-1	TRBJ2-7	NA	TRBD1	TGCGCCAGCAACTGGGACAGGTCCTACGAGCAGTACTTC	CASNWDRSYEQYF
TRBV12-5	TRBJ2-5	many	NA	TGTGCTAGTGGTGTGGGGGAGACCCAGTACTTC	CASGVGETQYF
TRBV11-2	TRBJ1-1	NA	NA	TGTGCCAGCAGCTTAGCTGGGGACACTGAAGCTTCCTTT	CASSLAGDTEASF
TRBV12-3/TRBV12-4	TRBJ2-7	NA	TRBD1	TGTGCCAGCAGACCCGAGGGGACAGGCGGCCACGGGCAGTACTTC	CASRPEGTGGHGQYF
TRBV11-1	TRBJ2-7	NA	TRBD1	TGTGGCAGCAGCTTAGGCCCCTGGAACGGACAGGGGGCGAGATGCGAGCAGTACTTC	CGSSLGPWNGQGARCEQYF
TRBV11-2	TRBJ2-1	NA	NA	TGTGGCAGCAGCTCGGGGACGCGAAACAATGAGCAGTTCTTC	CGSSSGTRNNEQFF
TRBV6-5	TRBJ2-2	NA	TRBD2	TGTGCCAGCAGTTCCCGCCGGACTAGTATGGCCGGGGAGCTGTTTTTT	CASSSRRTSMAGELFF
TRBV5-5	TRBJ2-3	many	NA	TGTGCCAGCAGCCCTAGTCCCGCGGCGACAGATACGCAGTATTTT	CASSPSPAATDTQYF
TRBV7-9	TRBJ1-5	NA	TRBD1	TGTGCCAGCAGCTTAGTTAAGGGACAGGGGGCGGGCAATCAGCCCCAGCATTTT	CASSLVKGQGAGNQPQHF
TRBV5-6	TRBJ2-3	few	NA	TGTGCCAGCAGCTTCAGGGACGGCACAGATACGCAGTATTTT	CASSFRDGTDTQYF